This TCR beta chain was identified in a study of blood T cell repertoires in COVID-19. For the study at large: Some COVID-19 samples were acute and others convalescent; all came from the United States, Italy and Spain.

Authors' analysis steps: Estimated nucleated cell counts came from reference gene primer amplification. Sequencing used immunoSEQ multiplex PCR; TCRdb keeps in-frame clones, though not all of them. Clone size and V and J calls were adopted from that table, with D and trimming inferred from the DNA. This sample has under 250,000 clones, with about nine tenths found just once. With 1 base removed from V and 3 bases from J, the gap between germline ends came to 13 bases. The germline V gene has CDR1 SGHTA and CDR2 FQGNSA. This CDR3 has 15 amino acids. Seattle researchers signed up patients amid active infection and tracked them longitudinally.

Material: peripheral blood. This receptor was taken from a woman aged 25 to 39 with COVID-19, enrolled during active disease. This chain uses TRBV7-2 with TRBJ2-7; weak D call: TRBD2 (6 bases). The CDR3: CASSLGSRRDYEQYF. CDR3 bases: TGTGCCAGCAGCTTAGGTTCCCGGCGGGACTACGAGCAGTACTTC.